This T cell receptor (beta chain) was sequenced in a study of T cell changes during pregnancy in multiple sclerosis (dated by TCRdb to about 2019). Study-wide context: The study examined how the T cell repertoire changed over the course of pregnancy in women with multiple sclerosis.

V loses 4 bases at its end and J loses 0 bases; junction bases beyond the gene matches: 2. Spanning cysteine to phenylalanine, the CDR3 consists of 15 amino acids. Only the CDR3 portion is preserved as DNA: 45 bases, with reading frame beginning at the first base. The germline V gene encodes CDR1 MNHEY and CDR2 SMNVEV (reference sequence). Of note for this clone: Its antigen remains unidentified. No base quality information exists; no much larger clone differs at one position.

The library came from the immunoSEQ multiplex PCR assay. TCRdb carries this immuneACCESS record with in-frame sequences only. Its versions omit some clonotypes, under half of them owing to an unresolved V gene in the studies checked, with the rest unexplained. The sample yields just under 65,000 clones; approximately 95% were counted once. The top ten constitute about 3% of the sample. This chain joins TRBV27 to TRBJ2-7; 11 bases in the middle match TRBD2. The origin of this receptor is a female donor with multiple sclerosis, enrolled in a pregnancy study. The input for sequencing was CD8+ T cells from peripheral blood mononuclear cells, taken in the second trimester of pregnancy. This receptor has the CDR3 CASSSGTSGSYEQYF. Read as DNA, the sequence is TGTGCCAGCAGTTCGGGGACTAGCGGCTCCTACGAGCAGTACTTC.